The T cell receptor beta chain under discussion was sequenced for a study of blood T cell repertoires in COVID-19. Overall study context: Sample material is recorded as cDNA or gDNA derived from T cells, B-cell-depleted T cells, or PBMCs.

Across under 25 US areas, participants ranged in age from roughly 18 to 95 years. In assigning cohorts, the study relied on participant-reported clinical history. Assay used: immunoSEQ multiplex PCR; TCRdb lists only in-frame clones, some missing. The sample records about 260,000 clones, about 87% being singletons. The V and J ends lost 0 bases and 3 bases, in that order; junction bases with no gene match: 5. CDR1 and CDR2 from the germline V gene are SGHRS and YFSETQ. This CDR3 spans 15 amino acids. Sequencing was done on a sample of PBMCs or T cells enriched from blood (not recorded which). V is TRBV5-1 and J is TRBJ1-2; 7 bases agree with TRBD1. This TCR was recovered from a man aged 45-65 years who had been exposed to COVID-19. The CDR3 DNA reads TGCGCCAGCAGCTTGGGGGGCCAGGGGGACTATGGCTACACCTTC. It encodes CASSLGGQGDYGYTF.